This T cell receptor (beta chain) emerged from a study of blood T cell repertoires in COVID-19 (dated by TCRdb to the early 2020s). Regarding the research as a whole: Samples covering the acute and convalescent phases of COVID-19 were provided by collaborators in the United States, Italy and Spain. The prospective study material was composed of cDNA or gDNA derived from T cells, B-cell-depleted T cells, or PBMCs. Deeply sampled blood TCRbeta repertoires from subjects exposed to, actively infected with, or recovered from COVID-19 were included in the dataset. The repertoires were released in a freely available public database intended as a resource for research on the immune response to SARS-CoV-2. The samples were drawn from the first 160 participants of the ongoing ImmuneRACE study and from 1,254 subjects provided by 6 global collaborators. The sample metadata nearly always contained a de-identified subject ID, COVID-19 status, age in years and sex. Where HLA class I and class II types were available, the types were taken from metadata supplied by the sample provider, not from assay-based typing. On the study overall, not on this receptor specifically: The amount of clinical and demographic metadata varied by source and participant and was provided uncurated.

To note about this clone: Its specific antigen is unknown. No base qualities exist here, and no much larger clone lies one base off it.

The collaborating institutions used their own protocols to collect whole blood in K2EDTA tubes. For TCRbeta analysis, collaborators shipped samples as frozen whole blood, isolated PBMCs, or DNA extracted from either of those sample types. TCRbeta CDR3 regions were amplified from genomic DNA using the immunoSEQ Assay, a bias-controlled multiplex PCR. As for how the authors treated the data: The number of nucleated cells in each sample was estimated from the amplification of reference gene primers within the assay. Sequence reads were collapsed and filtered to measure the absolute abundance of every unique TCRbeta CDR3 rearrangement. Productive Simpson clonality was computed per sample as the square root of Simpson's diversity index over productive rearrangements. What TCRdb holds here is the immuneACCESS table cut down to in-frame rearrangements. Part of the clones is not present; checked against another copy, under half of the missing clones reflect an unresolved V gene, and the others are unexplained. Clonal size and the V and J genes are those of that table, whereas D and trimming came from the DNA. The sample yields under 250,000 clones; around 81% were counted once. The ten largest make up around 4% of the sample.

Taken from cysteine to phenylalanine, the CDR3 has 14 residues. Just CDR3 DNA is preserved here, 42 bases in frame from base 1. V was cut back by 3 bases and J by 4 bases, leaving a gap of 12 bases between them. CDR1 and CDR2 (LNHDA, SQIVND) derive from the germline V gene (reference sequence). The clonotype originates from a man between 45 and 60 years old with active or convalescent COVID-19. The sample taken for sequencing was peripheral blood. The chain joins TRBV19 to TRBJ1-1; D gene: possibly TRBD1, on 6 matching bases. CDR3 region: CASSIQIGGTEAFF. Read as DNA, the sequence is TGTGCCAGTAGTATCCAGATAGGGGGCACTGAAGCTTTCTTT.